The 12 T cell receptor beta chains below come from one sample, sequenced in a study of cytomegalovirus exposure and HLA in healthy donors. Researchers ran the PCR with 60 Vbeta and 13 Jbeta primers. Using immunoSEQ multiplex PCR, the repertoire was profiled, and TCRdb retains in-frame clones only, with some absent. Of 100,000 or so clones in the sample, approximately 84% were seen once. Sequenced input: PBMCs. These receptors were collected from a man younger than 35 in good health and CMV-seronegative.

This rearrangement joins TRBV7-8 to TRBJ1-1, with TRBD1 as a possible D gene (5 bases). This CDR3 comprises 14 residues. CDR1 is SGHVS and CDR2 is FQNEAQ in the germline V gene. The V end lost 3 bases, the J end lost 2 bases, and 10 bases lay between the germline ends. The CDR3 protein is CASSFVQGNTEAFF. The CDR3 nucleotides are TGTGCCAGCAGCTTCGTCCAGGGCAACACTGAAGCTTTCTTT.

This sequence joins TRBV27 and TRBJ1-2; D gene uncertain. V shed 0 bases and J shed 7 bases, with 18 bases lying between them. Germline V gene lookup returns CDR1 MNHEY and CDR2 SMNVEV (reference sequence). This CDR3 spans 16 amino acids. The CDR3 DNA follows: TGTGCCAGCAGTTTATCTTTCGCAGAGCGGCGTTTTGGCTACACCTTC. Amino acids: CASSLSFAERRFGYTF.

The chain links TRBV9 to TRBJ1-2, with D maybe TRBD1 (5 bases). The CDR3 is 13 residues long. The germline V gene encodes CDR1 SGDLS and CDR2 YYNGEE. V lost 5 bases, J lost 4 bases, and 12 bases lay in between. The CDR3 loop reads CASRVGGSYGYTF. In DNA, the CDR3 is TGTGCCAGCAGGGTCGGGGGAAGCTATGGCTACACCTTC.

The CDR3, as DNA: TGTGCCAGCAGCCTGAGGACTAGTGGGTTGGATGAGCAGTTCTTC. Translated: CASSLRTSGLDEQFF. The J gene is TRBJ2-1, the V gene TRBV14, with 7 bases that match TRBD2. There are 15 residues in the CDR3. Germline V gene lookup returns CDR1 SGHDN and CDR2 FVKESK. The V gene end was trimmed by 4 bases and the J gene end by 8 bases; junction bases not matched to a gene: 11.

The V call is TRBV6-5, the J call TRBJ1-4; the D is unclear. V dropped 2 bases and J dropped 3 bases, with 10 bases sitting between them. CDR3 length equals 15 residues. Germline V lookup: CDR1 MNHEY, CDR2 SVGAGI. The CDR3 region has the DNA TGTGCCAGCAGTTACGGACTCGGATCTAATGAAAAACTGTTTTTT. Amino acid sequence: CASSYGLGSNEKLFF.

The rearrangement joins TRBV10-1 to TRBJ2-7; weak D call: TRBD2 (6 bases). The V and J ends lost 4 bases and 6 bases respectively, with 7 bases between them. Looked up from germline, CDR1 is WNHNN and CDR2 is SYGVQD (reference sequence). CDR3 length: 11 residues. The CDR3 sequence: CASSAGVEQYF. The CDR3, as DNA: TGCGCCAGCAGTGCGGGGGTCGAGCAGTACTTC.

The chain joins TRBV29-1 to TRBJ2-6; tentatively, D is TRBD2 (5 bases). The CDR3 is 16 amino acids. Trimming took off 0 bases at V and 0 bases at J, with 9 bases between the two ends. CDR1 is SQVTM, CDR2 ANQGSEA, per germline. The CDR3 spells CSVEDRGFSGANVLTF. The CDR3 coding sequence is TGCAGCGTTGAAGATCGCGGGTTCTCTGGGGCCAACGTCCTGACTTTC.

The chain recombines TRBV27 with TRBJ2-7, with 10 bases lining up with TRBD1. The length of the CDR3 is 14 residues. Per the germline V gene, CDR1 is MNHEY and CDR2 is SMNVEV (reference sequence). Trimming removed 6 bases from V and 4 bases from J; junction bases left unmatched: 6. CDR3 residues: CASRRRDRGYEQYF. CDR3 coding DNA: TGTGCCAGCAGAAGACGGGACAGGGGTTACGAGCAGTACTTC.

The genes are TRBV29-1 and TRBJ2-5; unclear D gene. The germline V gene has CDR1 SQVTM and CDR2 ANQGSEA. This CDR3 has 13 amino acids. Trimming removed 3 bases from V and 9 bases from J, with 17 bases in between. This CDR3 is CSVEWSFQDSQYF. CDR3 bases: TGCAGCGTTGAGTGGTCCTTCCAAGACTCCCAGTACTTC.

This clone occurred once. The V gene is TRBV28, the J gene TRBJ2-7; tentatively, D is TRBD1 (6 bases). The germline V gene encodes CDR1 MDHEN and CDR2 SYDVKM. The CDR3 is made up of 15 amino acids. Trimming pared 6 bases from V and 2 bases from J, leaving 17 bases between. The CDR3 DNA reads TGTGCCAGCAGCCAAACAGGGATCAAAACCTACGAGCAGTACTTC. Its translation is CASSQTGIKTYEQYF.

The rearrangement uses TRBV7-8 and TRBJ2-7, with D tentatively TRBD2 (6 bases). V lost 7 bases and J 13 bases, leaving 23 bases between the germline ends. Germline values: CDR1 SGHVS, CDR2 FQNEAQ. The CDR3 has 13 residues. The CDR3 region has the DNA TGTGCCAGCACCCCCGGGACTCAAAGGGTACTTTACTTC. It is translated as CASTPGTQRVLYF.

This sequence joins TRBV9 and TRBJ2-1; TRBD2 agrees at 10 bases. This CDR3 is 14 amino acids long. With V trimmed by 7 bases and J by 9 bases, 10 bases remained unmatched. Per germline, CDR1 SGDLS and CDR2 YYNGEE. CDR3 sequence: CASGVGTSAPEQFF. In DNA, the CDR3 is TGTGCCAGCGGGGTTGGGACTAGCGCTCCTGAGCAGTTCTTC.